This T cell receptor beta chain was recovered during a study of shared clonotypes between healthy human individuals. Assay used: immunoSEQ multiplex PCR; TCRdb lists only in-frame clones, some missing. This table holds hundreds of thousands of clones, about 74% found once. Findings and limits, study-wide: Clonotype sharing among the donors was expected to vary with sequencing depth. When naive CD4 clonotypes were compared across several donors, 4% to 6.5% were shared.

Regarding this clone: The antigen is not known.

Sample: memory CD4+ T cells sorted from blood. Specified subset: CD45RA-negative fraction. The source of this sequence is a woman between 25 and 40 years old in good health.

CDR3 region: CASSQGWEALTDTQYF. In DNA, the CDR3 is TGTGCCAGCAGCCAGGGGTGGGAGGCTCTTACAGATACGCAGTATTTT. The rearrangement links TRBV11-2 to TRBJ2-3, with D perhaps matching TRBD1 or TRBD2 (6 bases each). The CDR3 runs to 16 residues. V shed 5 bases and J shed 3 bases, with 18 bases lying between them. Germline V gene lookup returns CDR1 SGHAT and CDR2 FQNNGV.